Detailed here is one T cell receptor beta chain. Its antigen is still unknown. This sample stems from a study of a mutant IDH1 vaccine in newly diagnosed glioma. Study background: Most had both radiotherapy and temozolomide beforehand; others had only one.

As for time point: baseline, week 1 (first vaccination visit). Treatment reported: pre-vaccination baseline after standard-of-care therapy. The V end was cut by 4 bases, the J end by 6 bases, with 15 bases between. This CDR3 spans 14 amino acids. CDR1 is KGHSY and CDR2 is FQNENV in the germline V gene. Produced via immunoSEQ multiplex PCR; TCRdb's table is partial and in-frame only. The table shows approximately 92,000 clones, with about four fifths occurring only once. General observations from the study: Among top peripheral T cell clonotypes, changes seemed unrelated to pseudoprogression.

This TCR was recovered from a woman in her 50s with glioma. This material consisted of PBMCs, taken from a glioma patient treated with radiotherapy, temozolomide or both. This sequence joins TRBV16 and TRBJ1-1, with D hard to call. Here the CDR3 DNA reads TGTGCCAGCAGCCTAAAGAGTGCGGACCCTGAAGCTTTCTTT. Encoded protein: CASSLKSADPEAFF.